The 30 T cell receptor beta chains reported below all come from one sample, sequenced in a study of T-cell memory formation after mild COVID-19. Each CDR3 protein gets one entry after TCRdb re-called the 5' RACE reads with MiXCR. The sample consists of tens of thousands of distinct CDR3 sequences, approximately 25% of them appearing once. Sequencing was done on a sample of PBMCs or a T cell subset sorted from them (not recorded which). The receptors derive from a man aged 18 to 30 who had mild COVID-19 (a few samples of this study predate the infection). Cell type and time point are not known.

This clonotype was seen a few times. The V gene is TRBV29-1, the J gene TRBJ1-1; no clear D gene. This CDR3 has 10 amino acids. V shed 3 bases and J shed 9 bases, with 8 bases lying between them. CDR1 and CDR2 (germline): SQVTM, ANQGSEA. CDR3 region: CSVEREKAFF. The CDR3 bases are TGCAGCGTTGAGCGGGAGAAAGCTTTCTTT.

The chain combines TRBV7-6 with TRBJ2-2, with 9 bases lining up with TRBD2. The CDR3 has 16 amino acids. CDR1 and CDR2 (germline): SGHVS, FNYEAQ. Trimming took 4 bases from V and 7 from J; bases not matched to a gene: 10. The CDR3 region has the DNA TGTGCCAGCAGCTCCCCTAGCGGGGCCCAGGGCGGGGAGCTGTTTTTT. This sequence encodes CASSSPSGAQGGELFF. The full variable domain, with the rest looked up from reference TRBV7-6 and TRBJ2-2, is GAGVSQSPRYKVTKRGQDVALRCDPISGHVSLYWYRQALGQGPEFLTYFNYEAQQDKSGLPNDRFSAERPEGSISTLTIQRTEQRDSAMYRCASSSPSGAQGGELFFGEGSRLTVL.

This clonotype was detected only a few times. This CDR3 is CASSLEFAGGVDTQYF. The DNA for the CDR3 is TGTGCCAGCAGCTTGGAATTTGCGGGGGGAGTGGATACGCAGTATTTT. The V gene is TRBV5-4, the J gene TRBJ2-3, with TRBD2 identical over 8 bases. The V gene's germline CDR1 is SGHNT and CDR2 YYREEE (reference sequence). J was trimmed by 6 bases and V by 0 bases; bases with no gene match: 9. CDR3 length: 16 residues.

The chain uses TRBV4-1 and TRBJ2-1, with TRBD2 matching over 9 bases. CDR1 is MGHRA, CDR2 YSYEKL, per germline. The CDR3 has 17 residues. J was trimmed by 3 bases and V by 0 bases; bases with no gene match: 6. CDR3 bases: TGCGCCAGCAGCCAAGAGATCACTAGCGGGTTCTACAATGAGCAGTTCTTC. Translated: CASSQEITSGFYNEQFF.

This rearrangement joins TRBV27 to TRBJ2-2, with D tentatively TRBD1 (5 bases). The ends were cut back, 6 bases at V and 6 bases at J, with 17 bases in the middle. This CDR3 spans 15 amino acids. Germline V lookup: CDR1 MNHEY, CDR2 SMNVEV (reference sequence). The CDR3 DNA follows: TGTGCCAGCAGCCAAGGGGTGGGAATAGCCGGGGAGCTGTTTTTT. It encodes CASSQGVGIAGELFF.

The chain couples TRBV6-5 to TRBJ2-2; D not resolved. Germline V gene lookup returns CDR1 MNHEY and CDR2 SVGAGI. CDR3 size: 14 residues. Trimming took off 5 bases at V and 5 bases at J, with 12 bases between the two ends. This CDR3 is CASSPAEGTGELFF. For the CDR3, the DNA is TGTGCCAGCAGTCCCGCCGAAGGAACCGGGGAGCTGTTTTTT.

The chain employs TRBV12-3 or TRBV12-4 and TRBJ2-1, with TRBD2 matching over 11 bases. The CDR3 has 14 residues. V shed 4 bases and J 6 bases; nucleotides not matched to a gene: 2. The CDR3 loop reads CASSSSGGLNEQFF. The CDR3 DNA sequence: TGTGCCAGCAGTTCTAGCGGGGGGCTCAATGAGCAGTTCTTC.

The chain combines TRBV5-4 with TRBJ2-7; D possibly uses TRBD1 or TRBD2 (5 bases each). CDR1 is SGHNT, CDR2 YYREEE, per germline (reference sequence). This CDR3 has 15 residues. The ends were cut back, 1 base at V and 0 bases at J, with 11 bases in the middle. The chain's CDR3 is CASSLWGTSSYEQYF. In DNA form, the CDR3 reads TGTGCCAGCAGCTTGTGGGGGACGAGCTCCTACGAGCAGTACTTC.

CDR3 amino acids: CASSVSLAGKEDTQYF. The CDR3, as DNA: TGTGCCAGCAGCGTGTCTCTAGCGGGGAAGGAAGATACGCAGTATTTT. The J gene is TRBJ2-3, the V gene TRBV11-3, with 9 bases matching TRBD2. This CDR3 is built from 16 residues. Germline trimming cut 5 bases from V and 5 bases from J; bases unmatched to any gene: 11. CDR1 is SGHNT and CDR2 is YENEEA in the germline V gene.

The V gene is TRBV7-9, the J gene TRBJ2-1, with 7 bases identical to TRBD1. The CDR3 totals 18 residues. Trimming at V came to 1 base and at J to 2 bases, leaving 11 bases not matched to a gene. CDR1 and CDR2 (germline): SEHNR, FQNEAQ (reference sequence). CDR3 sequence: CASSLGSGVGGPYNEQFF. CDR3 nucleotides: TGTGCCAGCAGCTTAGGGTCAGGGGTAGGGGGCCCCTACAATGAGCAGTTCTTC.

This clonotype was counted a few times. The rearrangement uses TRBV7-6 and TRBJ2-1; 7 bases line up with TRBD2. The CDR3 contains 16 residues. Trimming took 5 bases from V and 7 from J; bases not matched to a gene: 14. Germline V CDR1 and CDR2: SGHVS, FNYEAQ. This CDR3 is CASSPVASGRVNEQFF. The CDR3 DNA reads TGTGCCAGCAGCCCAGTGGCTAGCGGTAGGGTTAATGAGCAGTTCTTC.

The gene calls are TRBV3-1 and TRBJ2-5; 9 nucleotides agree with TRBD2. The CDR3 extends over 15 amino acids. In germline, CDR1 is LGHDT, CDR2 YNNKEL (reference sequence). The junction had 5 bases not matched to a gene; V was cut back by 1 base and J by 5 bases. The CDR3 coding sequence is TGTGCCAGCAGCCAAGGGGAACTAGCGGGCGAGACCCAGTACTTC. Protein product: CASSQGELAGETQYF.

The chain couples TRBV7-9 to TRBJ1-2, with a weak D call TRBD1 (5 bases). Per the germline V gene, CDR1 is SEHNR and CDR2 is FQNEAQ (reference sequence). The germline V and J ends were trimmed by 5 bases and 5 bases, with 15 bases remaining between them. CDR3 length: 14 amino acids. The CDR3 DNA reads TGTGCCAGCAGCCCGACCGGGGCCCCTTATGGCTACACCTTC. It codes for CASSPTGAPYGYTF.

The rearrangement joins TRBV6-2 or TRBV6-3 to TRBJ2-4, with D maybe TRBD2 (6 bases). Germline lookup yields CDR1 MNHEY and CDR2 SVGEGT. CDR3 length: 11 amino acids. Trimming removed 6 bases from V and 7 bases from J, with 7 bases in between. This chain's CDR3 is CASRAGNIQYF. CDR3 nucleotide sequence: TGTGCCAGCAGGGCGGGGAACATTCAGTACTTC.

The CDR3 sequence: CASSQGQILALAGELFF. CDR3 coding DNA: TGTGCCAGCAGCCAAGGACAGATCCTGGCTTTAGCCGGGGAGCTGTTTTTT. The chain recombines TRBV7-8 with TRBJ2-2, with D maybe TRBD1 (6 bases). Germline V gives CDR1 SGHVS, CDR2 FQNEAQ. This CDR3 region has 17 residues. Trimming took 5 bases from V and 6 from J, leaving 22 bases between them.

This clonotype turned up a few times. The chain joins TRBV4-1 to TRBJ2-3, with D uncertain. Between the trimmed V and J ends, which lost 3 bases and 0 bases, there was a span of 7 bases. The CDR3 totals 14 residues. Germline V CDR1 and CDR2: MGHRA, YSYEKL. DNA for the CDR3: TGCGCCAGCAGCCATACGTCTAGCACAGATACGCAGTATTTT. Its protein product is CASSHTSSTDTQYF.

This chain links TRBV7-9 with TRBJ2-4; no clear D. Germline CDR1 is SEHNR and CDR2 is FQNEAQ (reference sequence). The CDR3 is 15 residues long. Between the trimmed V and J ends, which lost 5 bases and 1 base, there was a span of 12 bases. The CDR3 here is CASSPPFFAKNIQYF. The DNA of the CDR3 is TGTGCCAGCAGCCCACCTTTTTTTGCCAAAAACATTCAGTACTTC.

The chain is built from TRBV3-1 and TRBJ1-5; D not certain. This CDR3 contains 15 residues. V was cut by 0 bases and J by 4 bases, with 10 bases left in between. Germline CDR1 and CDR2: LGHDT and YNNKEL (reference sequence). This chain's CDR3 is CASSQDGQSNQPQHF. The CDR3 nucleotides read TGTGCCAGCAGCCAAGACGGGCAGAGTAATCAGCCCCAGCATTTT. The full variable domain, with the rest looked up from reference TRBV3-1 and TRBJ1-5, is DTAVSQTPKYLVTQMGNDKSIKCEQNLGHDTMYWYKQDSKKFLKIMFSYNNKELIINETVPNRFSPKSPDKAHLNLHINSLELGDSAVYFCASSQDGQSNQPQHFGDGTRLSIL.

The sample holds one count of this clonotype. This chain joins TRBV4-1 and TRBJ2-3; TRBD2 might be the D (6 bases). The V and J ends lost 6 bases and 1 base respectively, with 14 bases between them. The CDR3 runs 15 residues. Germline V lookup: CDR1 MGHRA, CDR2 YSYEKL. In nucleotides, the CDR3 is TGCGCCAGCAGGGAACCGGGGGTGGGCACAGATACGCAGTATTTT. Protein: CASREPGVGTDTQYF.

The V and J genes are TRBV10-1 and TRBJ2-1, with TRBD2 identical over 8 bases. CDR1 WNHNN and CDR2 SYGVQD come from the germline V gene (reference sequence). J lost 2 bases, V lost 2 bases, and 2 bases had no gene match. The CDR3 length is 15 residues. Here the CDR3 reads CASSERGGPYNEQFF. In nucleotides, the CDR3 is TGCGCCAGCAGTGAGCGGGGGGGCCCCTACAATGAGCAGTTCTTC.

J is TRBJ1-2 and V is TRBV19; the D gene is possibly TRBD1 (5 bases). CDR1 is LNHDA, CDR2 SQIVND, per germline (reference sequence). This CDR3 has 13 residues. V was shortened by 2 bases and J by 3 bases, with 7 bases between the two germline ends. The CDR3 nucleotides are TGTGCCAGTAGTATAATACAGGACTATGGCTACACCTTC. This gives the protein CASSIIQDYGYTF.

This clonotype showed up just a few times. The V call is TRBV23-1, the J call TRBJ2-2; the D gene is possibly TRBD2 (6 bases). TRBV23-1 is an ORF for which the function is uncertain. V gave up 4 bases and J gave up 1 base, with 16 bases separating them. The CDR3 length is 17 residues. CDR3 amino acids: CASSPRDFGVNTGELFF. In nucleotides, the CDR3 is TGCGCCAGCAGTCCCCGGGACTTCGGAGTGAACACCGGGGAGCTGTTTTTT.

This clonotype was counted a few times. The chain joins TRBV7-9 to TRBJ2-4; tentative D call: TRBD2 (6 bases). CDR1 is SEHNR and CDR2 is FQNEAQ in the germline V gene (reference sequence). This CDR3 has 15 residues. Trimming removed 5 bases from V and 3 bases from J, with 14 bases in between. CDR3: CASSPTIGGKNIQYF. The CDR3, as DNA: TGTGCCAGCAGCCCCACGATCGGGGGCAAAAACATTCAGTACTTC.

This clonotype showed up many times. V usage is TRBV6-4 and J usage is TRBJ2-3, with 10 positions matching TRBD1. Per germline, CDR1 MRHNA and CDR2 SNTAGT. V lost 3 bases to trimming and J lost 1 base; unmatched junction nucleotides: 1. This CDR3 spans 15 amino acids. For the CDR3, the DNA is TGTGCCAGCAGTGAGGGGACAGGGGGCACAGATACGCAGTATTTT. This translates into CASSEGTGGTDTQYF.

The chain uses TRBV7-9 and TRBJ2-1, with unresolved D. Deletions cut 5 bases from V and 0 bases from J, with 23 bases between. The CDR3 contains 19 residues. Per the germline V gene, CDR1 is SEHNR and CDR2 is FQNEAQ (reference sequence). The CDR3 nucleotides read TGTGCCAGCAGCCCACCCGACGAAAGACCCTTTGGCTCCTACAATGAGCAGTTCTTC. This gives the protein CASSPPDERPFGSYNEQFF. The entire variable domain, with the rest obtained from reference TRBV7-9 and TRBJ2-1, is as follows: DTGVSQNPRHKITKRGQNVTFRCDPISEHNRLYWYRQTLGQGPEFLTYFQNEAQLEKSRLLSDRFSAERPKGSFSTLEIQRTEQGDSAMYLCASSPPDERPFGSYNEQFFGPGTRLTVL.

As for this clonotype: This may be a read error: a much more frequent sequence differs by one nucleotide. The chain carries TRBV5-1 and TRBJ2-2; 10 bases agree with TRBD1. Germline CDR1 reads SGHRS; CDR2 reads YFSETQ. CDR3 size: 16 residues. The CDR3 sequence is CAISLDRGLTTGELFF. CDR3 DNA: TGCGCCATCAGCTTGGACAGGGGGTTAACCACCGGGGAGCTGTTTTTT.

This clonotype was seen a few times. The gene calls are TRBV4-3 and TRBJ2-6, with D unclear. CDR1 is LGHNA and CDR2 is YSLEER in the germline V gene. The V end was cut by 4 bases, the J end by 1 base, with 11 bases between. The CDR3 has 16 residues. CDR3 in DNA: TGCGCCAGCAGCCTCCTCGTGCAGTCTGGGGCCAACGTCCTGACTTTC. Translating gives CASSLLVQSGANVLTF.

J is TRBJ1-5 and V is TRBV7-8; D is undetermined. Germline V lookup: CDR1 SGHVS, CDR2 FQNEAQ. The CDR3 is 15 residues long. V lost 5 bases to trimming and J lost 1 base, with 12 bases between them. CDR3 sequence (DNA): TGTGCCAGCAGCCGCGAGGTAGGAAGCAATCAGCCCCAGCATTTT. It codes for CASSREVGSNQPQHF.

This clonotype was detected once. The chain recombines TRBV14 with TRBJ2-1; no clear D. Germline CDR1 reads SGHDN; CDR2 reads FVKESK. The CDR3 sequence is 17 residues long. Trimming took 0 bases from V and 8 from J, leaving 20 bases between them. This chain's CDR3 is CASSQDVGRLLGDEQFF. CDR3 bases: TGTGCCAGCAGCCAAGATGTTGGGCGGCTCCTGGGCGATGAGCAGTTCTTC.

This clonotype was observed many times. V usage is TRBV11-2 and J usage is TRBJ1-6; D possibly corresponds to TRBD1 (6 bases). The germline gives CDR1 SGHAT, CDR2 FQNNGV. V lost 2 bases and J lost 8, with 16 bases in between. The CDR3 has 16 residues. CDR3 in amino acids: CASSLWPTSGDSPLHF. CDR3 coding DNA: TGTGCCAGCAGCTTATGGCCGACCTCAGGGGATTCACCCCTCCACTTT.